This note documents a single T cell receptor (beta chain) sequence. This record comes from a study of a mutant IDH1 vaccine in newly diagnosed glioma. Across the study: The earlier regimen, radiotherapy, temozolomide, or both, was most often both.

The germline V gene encodes CDR1 SGHRS and CDR2 YFSETQ. V was shortened by 1 base and J by 2 bases, with 15 bases between the two germline ends. This CDR3 has 16 residues. The method was immunoSEQ multiplex PCR; TCRdb's version includes in-frame clones alone and lacks a portion of them. The sample contains tens of thousands of clones, about 83% of which appear only once. Time point given: baseline, week 1 (first vaccination visit). Treatment reported: pre-vaccination baseline after standard-of-care therapy. The chain has TRBV5-1 and TRBJ2-5; D unresolved. This TCR was sampled from a woman between 40 and 50 years old with glioma. Sequencing used PBMCs, obtained from a glioma patient treated with radiotherapy, temozolomide or both. The CDR3 spells CASSLRPATLQETQYF. As DNA, the CDR3 is TGCGCCAGCAGCTTGAGGCCGGCGACCTTACAAGAGACCCAGTACTTC.